A selection of T cell receptor beta chains follows, all from one sample in a study of T cells expressing NK-cell markers. Using the 5' RACE reads, TCRdb records one entry per CDR3 protein without DNA. In all, the sample yields about 460,000 distinct CDR3 sequences. The sequencing sample was made of blood T cells: a sorted CD56 or NKG2C T cell subset, CD4+ or CD8+ T cells, or bulk PBMC T cells (not recorded which). The receptors come from a woman in her forties or fifties in good health. The CDR3 runs from the conserved cysteine through the conserved F or W.

CDR3aa	v_gene	j_gene
CASSQLGVPGNTIYF	TRBV4-1	TRBJ1-3
CASSLGGWFQETQYF	TRBV7-2	TRBJ2-5
CASSSRDRSYNEQFF	TRBV28	TRBJ2-1
CASSFSVQASYNEQFF	TRBV7-2	TRBJ2-1
CASSHSGTSGSGEQFF	TRBV14	TRBJ2-1
CASRRQGTDTQYF	TRBV3-1	TRBJ2-3
CASGSSSGLTDTQYF	TRBV7-9	TRBJ2-3
CASSLGVANYEQYF	TRBV11-2	TRBJ2-7
CSAARDVRETQYF	TRBV20-1	TRBJ2-5
CASSESLDYGYTF	TRBV25-1	TRBJ1-2
CASSQGQAGEQFF	TRBV5-1	TRBJ2-1
CASSFIPGSGSQETQYF	TRBV7-9	TRBJ2-5
CASSQGGLVGTNEQFF	TRBV4-1	TRBJ2-1
CSARNYGTSGRPTFYNEQFF	TRBV20-1	TRBJ2-1
CASSFRPLRTDTQYF	TRBV5-1	TRBJ2-3
CASSFLAGLDNEQFF	TRBV7-9	TRBJ2-1
CSVLQDRAGEKLFF	TRBV29-1	TRBJ1-4
CASSWGPSYNEQFF	TRBV5-5	TRBJ2-1
CSAPRDTDGENTGELFF	TRBV20-1	TRBJ2-2
CASSFLTTTYNEQFF	TRBV7-8	TRBJ2-1
CASSLAFGEQFF	TRBV12-3/TRBV12-4	TRBJ2-1
CASSSDARETQYF	TRBV5-4	TRBJ2-5
CASSQLAGEGSPLHF	TRBV3-1	TRBJ1-6
CAGDRRNTEAFF	TRBV30	TRBJ1-1
CSATERELRFF	TRBV20-1	TRBJ2-1
CAISSGTFVRELFF	TRBV10-3	TRBJ2-2
CASTPAGSLLDTQYF	TRBV25-1	TRBJ2-3
CASSLMKTGVSDTQYF	TRBV11-1	TRBJ2-3
CASSSRSGRGDTQYF	TRBV12-3/TRBV12-4	TRBJ2-3
CSVRLSGEDGYTF	TRBV29-1	TRBJ1-2
CASGGQGYGNEQFF	TRBV3-1	TRBJ2-1
CASSPSAYSNQPQHF	TRBV6-2/TRBV6-3	TRBJ1-5
CSVVRGSGGELFF	TRBV29-1	TRBJ2-2
CASSFRGNRGVATTKNIQYF	TRBV27	TRBJ2-4
CASGRDTQETQYF	TRBV12-5	TRBJ2-5
CASSWAETQYF	TRBV11-2	TRBJ2-5
CASRGSTYNSPLHF	TRBV6-5	TRBJ1-6
CASSQERRDYNEQFF	TRBV3-1	TRBJ2-1
CASSRSGIAEQFF	TRBV18	TRBJ2-1
CASRKTQALSGPQHF	TRBV28	TRBJ1-5
CASKRQGRGTEAFF	TRBV6-5	TRBJ1-1